This entry concerns a single T cell receptor beta chain. Its target is not known. The data originate from a study of T cell responses to AZD1222 COVID-19 vaccine. Overall study findings and caveats: Regions 160-218 and 743-854 dominated among vaccine-associated CD4 TCRs spanning spike.

The method was immunoSEQ multiplex PCR; TCRdb's version includes in-frame clones alone and lacks a portion of them. In the table there are more than 80,000 clones, less than 95% of which are singletons. V was cut by 3 bases and J by 1 base, with 12 bases left in between. CDR3 length: 16 amino acids. Looked up from germline, CDR1 is LNHDA and CDR2 is SQIVND (reference sequence). Source: peripheral blood, taken 28 days after the second AZD1222 dose. This TCR was recovered from an adult who received the AZD1222 COVID-19 vaccine. This chain connects TRBV19 to TRBJ2-2, with TRBD2 as a possible D gene (6 bases). The CDR3 DNA reads as TGTGCCAGTAGTATCTGGGGGACTGAGAACACCGGGGAGCTGTTTTTT. Protein: CASSIWGTENTGELFF.